Here is one TCR beta chain with its context. Seattle participants joined during active infection and were tracked over time. Source study methods: How many nucleated cells were present was estimated from reference gene primer amplification. Profiling relied on immunoSEQ multiplex PCR, and the TCRdb table lists in-frame clones only, not all of them. That table is the source of V, J and clone size, and D and trimming were worked out from the DNA. This table has roughly 410,000 clones, 80% to 90% appearing once. These data come from a study of blood T cell repertoires in COVID-19. Overall study context: COVID-19 samples collected from the United States, Italy and Spain covered acute and convalescent phases. T cells, B-cell-depleted T cells, or PBMCs provided the cDNA or gDNA that served as material.

Germline values: CDR1 MNHEY, CDR2 SMNVEV (reference sequence). The length of the CDR3 is 15 residues. The V segment lost 6 bases and the J segment 6 bases; nucleotides outside the gene matches: 10. Specimen: peripheral blood. The receptor comes from a woman in her sixties or seventies with COVID-19, enrolled during active disease. This chain connects TRBV27 to TRBJ1-5; 8 bases agree with TRBD1. CDR3 DNA: TGTGCCAGCAGCCGAGCGGACAGGGTAGCTCAGCCCCAGCATTTT. Translated, it gives CASSRADRVAQPQHF.